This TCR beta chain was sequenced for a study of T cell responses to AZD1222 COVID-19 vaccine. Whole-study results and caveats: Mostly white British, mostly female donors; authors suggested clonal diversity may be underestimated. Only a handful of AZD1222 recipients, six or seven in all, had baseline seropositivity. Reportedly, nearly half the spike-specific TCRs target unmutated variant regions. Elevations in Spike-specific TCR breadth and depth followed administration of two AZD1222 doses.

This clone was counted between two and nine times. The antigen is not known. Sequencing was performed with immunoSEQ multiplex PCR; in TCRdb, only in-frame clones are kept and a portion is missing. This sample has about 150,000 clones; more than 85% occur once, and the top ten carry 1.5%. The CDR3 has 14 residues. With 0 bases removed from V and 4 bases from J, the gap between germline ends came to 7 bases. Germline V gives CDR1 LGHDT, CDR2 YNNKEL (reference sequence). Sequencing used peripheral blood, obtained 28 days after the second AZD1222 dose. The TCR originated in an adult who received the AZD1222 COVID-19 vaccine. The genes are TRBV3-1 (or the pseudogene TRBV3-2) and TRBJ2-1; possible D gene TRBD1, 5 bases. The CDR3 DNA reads TGTGCCAGCAGCCAAGAGGGGCCTTACAATGAGCAGTTCTTC. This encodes CASSQEGPYNEQFF.